This is a list of T cell receptor beta chains from one sample in a study of CDR3 diversity in severe acne. TCRdb used MiXCR to reprocess the PCR reads, holding one entry per CDR3 protein. The data hold 84,000 or so distinct CDR3 sequences, with roughly half observed a single time. The sample was blood. The receptors derive from a male donor in good health, serving as a control. CDR3s leave out the opening cysteine and the closing phenylalanine or tryptophan. The D gene is left open where the match is weak. Clone size is given for some rows only: seen once, a few or many times, or a class if the clone is expanded.

J gene,V gene,D gene,clone size,CDR3 protein
TRBJ2-1,TRBV20-1,NA,medium-sized,SARGLTGTGDNEQF
TRBJ1-1,TRBV10-1,NA,many,ASSEKYTTEAF
TRBJ1-2,TRBV9,TRBD1,NA,ASSSQGADYGYT
TRBJ2-5,TRBV3-1,TRBD2,NA,ASTPSNLAGGYETQY
TRBJ2-7,TRBV7-8,TRBD2,NA,ASSQTVGLAYEQY
TRBJ2-5,TRBV18,NA,many,ASSPPMAQETQY
TRBJ2-1,TRBV20-1,TRBD2,many,SARLADNEQF
TRBJ1-1,TRBV28,NA,few,ASSLLSEAF
TRBJ2-7,TRBV2,TRBD1,NA,ASRGDRPLGTHEQY
TRBJ2-5,TRBV7-9,TRBD1,NA,ASSPGQGAETQY
TRBJ2-2,TRBV15,TRBD2,few,ATSTTPGLARNTGELF
TRBJ2-7,TRBV9,TRBD2,NA,ASSVEGTSGRGEQY
TRBJ2-2,TRBV2,NA,NA,ASSGLTGELF
TRBJ2-2,TRBV10-3,NA,medium-sized,AITPGQGNTGELF
TRBJ2-5,TRBV5-1,TRBD2,NA,ASSPGLASETQY